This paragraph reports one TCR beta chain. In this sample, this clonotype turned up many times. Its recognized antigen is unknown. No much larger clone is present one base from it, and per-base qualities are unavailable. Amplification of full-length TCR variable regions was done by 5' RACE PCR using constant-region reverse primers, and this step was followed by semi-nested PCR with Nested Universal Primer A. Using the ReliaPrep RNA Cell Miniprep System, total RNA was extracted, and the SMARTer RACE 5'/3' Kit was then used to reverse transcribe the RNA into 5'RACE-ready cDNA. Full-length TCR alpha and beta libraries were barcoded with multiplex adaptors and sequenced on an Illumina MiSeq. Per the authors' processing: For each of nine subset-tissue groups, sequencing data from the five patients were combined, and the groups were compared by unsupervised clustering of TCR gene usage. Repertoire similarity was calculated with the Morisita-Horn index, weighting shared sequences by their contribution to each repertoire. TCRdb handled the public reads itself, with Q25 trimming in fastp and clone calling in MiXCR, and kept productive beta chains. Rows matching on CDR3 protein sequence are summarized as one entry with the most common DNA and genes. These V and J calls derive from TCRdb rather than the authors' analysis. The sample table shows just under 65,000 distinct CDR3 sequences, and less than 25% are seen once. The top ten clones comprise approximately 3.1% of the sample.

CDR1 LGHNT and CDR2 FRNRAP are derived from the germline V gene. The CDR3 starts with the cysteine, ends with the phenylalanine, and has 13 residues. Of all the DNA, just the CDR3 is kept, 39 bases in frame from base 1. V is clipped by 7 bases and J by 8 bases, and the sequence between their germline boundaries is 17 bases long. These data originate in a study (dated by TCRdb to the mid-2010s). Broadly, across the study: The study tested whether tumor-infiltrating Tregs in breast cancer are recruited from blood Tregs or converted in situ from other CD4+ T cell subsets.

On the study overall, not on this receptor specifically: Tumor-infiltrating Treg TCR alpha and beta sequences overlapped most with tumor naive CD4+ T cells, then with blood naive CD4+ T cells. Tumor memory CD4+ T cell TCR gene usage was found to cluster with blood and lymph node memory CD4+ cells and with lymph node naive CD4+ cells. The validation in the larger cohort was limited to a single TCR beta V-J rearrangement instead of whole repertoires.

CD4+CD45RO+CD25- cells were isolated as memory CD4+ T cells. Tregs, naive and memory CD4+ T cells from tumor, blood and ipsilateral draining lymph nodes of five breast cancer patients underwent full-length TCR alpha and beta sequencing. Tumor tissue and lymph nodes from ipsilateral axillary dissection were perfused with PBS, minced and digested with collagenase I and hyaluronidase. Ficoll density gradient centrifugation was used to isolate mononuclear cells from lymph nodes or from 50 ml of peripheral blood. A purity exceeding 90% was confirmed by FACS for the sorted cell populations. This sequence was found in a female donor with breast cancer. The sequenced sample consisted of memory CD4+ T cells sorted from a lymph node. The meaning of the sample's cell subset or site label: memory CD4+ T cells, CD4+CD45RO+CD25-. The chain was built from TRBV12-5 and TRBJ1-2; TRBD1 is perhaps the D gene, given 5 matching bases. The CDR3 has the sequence CASASRASSGYTF. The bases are TGTGCTAGTGCCTCCAGGGCTTCTTCGGGCTACACCTTC.